The subject of this entry is one T cell receptor (beta chain). Its antigen remains unidentified. Genomic DNA templated the TCR beta VDJ and CDR3 profiling. In TCRdb, the reads were re-called with MiXCR into one record per CDR3 protein. The repertoire holds fewer than 200,000 distinct CDR3 sequences, 50% to 75% seen once, with roughly 44% in the top ten. Trimming shortened V by 4 bases and J by 4 bases, and 10 bases separated the two germline ends. This CDR3 spans 13 amino acids. CDR1 is SGHRS, CDR2 YFSETQ, per germline. The source of the sample is a study of CD8+CD57+ T cells in acquired aplastic anemia. Study-wide context: Sorted cells (CD4+ and CD8+) yielded DNA amounts that averaged approximately 2.9 ug. Mean read depth for CD4+ cells from healthy donors was some 11 million.

Study-wide findings and caveats: Between patients and controls, over 25 CD8+ CDR3 sequences were found in common.

The source material was sorted CD4+, CD8+, or CD8+CD57+ T cells (not recorded which) from PBMCs. The origin of this receptor is a human donor in good health. This chain links TRBV5-1 with TRBJ2-3; D might be TRBD1 (5 bases). The CDR3 DNA reads TGCGCCAGCAGCGAGCAGGGCGCAGATACGCAGTATTTT. Translated, it gives CASSEQGADTQYF. The variable domain in full, with the rest retrieved from reference TRBV5-1 and TRBJ2-3, is KAGVTQTPRYLIKTRGQQVTLSCSPISGHRSVSWYQQTPGQGLQFLFEYFSETQRNKGNFPGRFSGRQFSNSRSEMNVSTLELGDSALYLCASSEQGADTQYFGPGTRLTVL.